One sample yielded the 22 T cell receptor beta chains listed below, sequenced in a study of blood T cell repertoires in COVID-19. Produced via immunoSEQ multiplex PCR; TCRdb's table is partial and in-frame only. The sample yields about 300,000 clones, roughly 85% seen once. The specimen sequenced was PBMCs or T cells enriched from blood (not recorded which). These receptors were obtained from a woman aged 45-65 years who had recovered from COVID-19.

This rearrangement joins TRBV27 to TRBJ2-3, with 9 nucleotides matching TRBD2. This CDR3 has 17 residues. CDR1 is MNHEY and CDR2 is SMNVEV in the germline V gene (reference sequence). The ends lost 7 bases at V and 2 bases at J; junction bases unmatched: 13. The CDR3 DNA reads TGTGCCAGCACCCAATTCAGTTTAGCGGGAGTCACAGATACGCAGTATTTT. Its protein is CASTQFSLAGVTDTQYF.

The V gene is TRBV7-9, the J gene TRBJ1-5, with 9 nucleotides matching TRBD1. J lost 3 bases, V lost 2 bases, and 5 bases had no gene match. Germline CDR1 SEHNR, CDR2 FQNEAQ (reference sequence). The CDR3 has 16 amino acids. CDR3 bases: TGTGCCAGCAGCTTATCGGGGACAGGGTTCAATCAGCCCCAGCATTTT. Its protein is CASSLSGTGFNQPQHF.

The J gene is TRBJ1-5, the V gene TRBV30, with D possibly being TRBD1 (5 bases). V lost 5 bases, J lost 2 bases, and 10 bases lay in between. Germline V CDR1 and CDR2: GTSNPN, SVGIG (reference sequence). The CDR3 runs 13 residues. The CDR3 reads CAWGIGGNQPQHF. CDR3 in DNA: TGTGCCTGGGGAATAGGGGGCAATCAGCCCCAGCATTTT.

The chain's CDR3 is CSATPRDEQFF. The CDR3 DNA reads TGCAGTGCTACCCCAAGAGATGAGCAGTTCTTC. The chain has TRBV20-1 and TRBJ2-1; D uncertain. CDR1 and CDR2 (germline): DFQATT, SNEGSKA (reference sequence). With 4 bases removed from V and 8 bases from J, the gap between germline ends came to 9 bases. CDR3 length: 11 residues.

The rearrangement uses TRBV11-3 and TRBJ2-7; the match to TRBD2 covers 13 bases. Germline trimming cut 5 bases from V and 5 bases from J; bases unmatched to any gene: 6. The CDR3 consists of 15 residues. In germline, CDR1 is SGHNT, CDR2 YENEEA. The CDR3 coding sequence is TGTGCCAGCAGCCGTGGACTAGCGGGAGTGGACGAGCAGTACTTC. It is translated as CASSRGLAGVDEQYF.

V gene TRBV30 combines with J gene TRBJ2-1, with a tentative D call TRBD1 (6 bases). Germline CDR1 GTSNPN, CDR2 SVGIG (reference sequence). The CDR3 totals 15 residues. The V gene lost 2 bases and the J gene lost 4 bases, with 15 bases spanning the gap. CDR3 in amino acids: CAWSLPRDIYNEQFF. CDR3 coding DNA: TGTGCCTGGAGTCTCCCCCGGGACATTTACAATGAGCAGTTCTTC. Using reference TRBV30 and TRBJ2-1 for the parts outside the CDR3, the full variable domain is SQTIHQWPATLVQPVGSPLSLECTVEGTSNPNLYWYRQAAGRGLQLLFYSVGIGQISSEVPQNLSASRPQDRQFILSSKKLLLSDSGFYLCAWSLPRDIYNEQFFGPGTRLTVL.

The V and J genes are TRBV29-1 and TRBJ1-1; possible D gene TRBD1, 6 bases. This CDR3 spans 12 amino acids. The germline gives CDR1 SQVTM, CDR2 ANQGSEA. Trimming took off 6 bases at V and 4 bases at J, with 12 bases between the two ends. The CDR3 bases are TGCAGCGTCCTCAGGGGTTCCACTGAAGCTTTCTTT. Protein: CSVLRGSTEAFF.

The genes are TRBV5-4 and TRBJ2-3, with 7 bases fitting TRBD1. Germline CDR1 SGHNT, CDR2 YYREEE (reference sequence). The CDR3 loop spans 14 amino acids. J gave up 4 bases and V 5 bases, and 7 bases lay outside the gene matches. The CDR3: CASRRATGPDTQYF. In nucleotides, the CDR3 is TGTGCCAGCAGGCGAGCGACAGGGCCAGATACGCAGTATTTT. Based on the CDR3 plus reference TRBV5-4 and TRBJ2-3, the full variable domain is ETGVTQSPTHLIKTRGQQVTLRCSSQSGHNTVSWYQQALGQGPQFIFQYYREEENGRGNFPPRFSGLQFPNYSSELNVNALELDDSALYLCASRRATGPDTQYFGPGTRLTVL.

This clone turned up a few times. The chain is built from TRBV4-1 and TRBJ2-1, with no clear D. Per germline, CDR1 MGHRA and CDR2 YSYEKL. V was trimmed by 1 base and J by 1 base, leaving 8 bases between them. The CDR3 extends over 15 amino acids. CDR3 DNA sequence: TGCGCCAGCAGCCAAGGGGCTCTGTCCTACAATGAGCAGTTCTTC. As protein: CASSQGALSYNEQFF.

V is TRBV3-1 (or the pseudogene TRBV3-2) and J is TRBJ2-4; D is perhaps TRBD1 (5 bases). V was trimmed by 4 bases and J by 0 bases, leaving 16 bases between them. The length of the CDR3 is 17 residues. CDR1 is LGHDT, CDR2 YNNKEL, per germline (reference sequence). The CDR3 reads CASSPLGDLLAKNIQYF. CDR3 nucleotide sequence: TGTGCCAGCAGCCCCCTAGGGGATCTTCTAGCCAAAAACATTCAGTACTTC.

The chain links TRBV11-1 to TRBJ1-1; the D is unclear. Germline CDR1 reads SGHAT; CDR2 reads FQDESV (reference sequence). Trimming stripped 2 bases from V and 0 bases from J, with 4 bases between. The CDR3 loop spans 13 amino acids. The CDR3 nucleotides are TGTGCCAGCAGCTTACAGATGAACACTGAAGCTTTCTTT. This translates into CASSLQMNTEAFF.

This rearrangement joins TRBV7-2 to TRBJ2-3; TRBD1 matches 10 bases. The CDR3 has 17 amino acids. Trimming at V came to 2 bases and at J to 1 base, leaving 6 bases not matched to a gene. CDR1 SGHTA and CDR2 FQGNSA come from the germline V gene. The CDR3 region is CASSLYRTGGGTDTQYF. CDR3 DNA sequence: TGTGCCAGCAGCTTATATCGGACAGGGGGGGGCACAGATACGCAGTATTTT.

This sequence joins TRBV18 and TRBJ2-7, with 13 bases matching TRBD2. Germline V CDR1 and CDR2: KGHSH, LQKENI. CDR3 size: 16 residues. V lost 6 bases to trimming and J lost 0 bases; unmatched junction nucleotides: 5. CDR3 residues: CASSTSGGVGSYEQYF. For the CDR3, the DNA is TGTGCCAGCTCCACTAGCGGGGGGGTTGGCTCCTACGAGCAGTACTTC.

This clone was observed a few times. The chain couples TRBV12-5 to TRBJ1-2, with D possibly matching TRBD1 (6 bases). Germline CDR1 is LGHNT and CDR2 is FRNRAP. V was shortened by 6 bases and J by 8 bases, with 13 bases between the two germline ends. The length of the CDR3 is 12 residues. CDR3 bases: TGTGCTAGTGGGAAGACAGGTTACGGCTACACCTTC. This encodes CASGKTGYGYTF.

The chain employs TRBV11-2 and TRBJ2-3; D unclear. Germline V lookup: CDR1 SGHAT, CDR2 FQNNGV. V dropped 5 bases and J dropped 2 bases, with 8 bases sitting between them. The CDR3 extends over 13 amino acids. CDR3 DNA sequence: TGTGCCAGCAGCCCACACCTCACAGATACGCAGTATTTT. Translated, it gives CASSPHLTDTQYF.

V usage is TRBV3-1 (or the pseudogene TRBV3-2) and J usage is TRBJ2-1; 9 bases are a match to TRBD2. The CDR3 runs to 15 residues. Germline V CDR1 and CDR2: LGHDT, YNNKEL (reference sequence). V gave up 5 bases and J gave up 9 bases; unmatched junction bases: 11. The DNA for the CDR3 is TGTGCCAGCAGCAGGGGTGCGGGGGGGCCGGTTGAGCAGTTCTTC. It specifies CASSRGAGGPVEQFF.

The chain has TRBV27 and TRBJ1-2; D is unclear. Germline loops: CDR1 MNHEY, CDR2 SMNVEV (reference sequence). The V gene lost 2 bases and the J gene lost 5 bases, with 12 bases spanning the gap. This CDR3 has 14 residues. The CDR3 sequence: CASSLSEGRYGYTF. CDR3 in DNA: TGTGCCAGCAGTTTAAGCGAGGGAAGGTATGGCTACACCTTC.

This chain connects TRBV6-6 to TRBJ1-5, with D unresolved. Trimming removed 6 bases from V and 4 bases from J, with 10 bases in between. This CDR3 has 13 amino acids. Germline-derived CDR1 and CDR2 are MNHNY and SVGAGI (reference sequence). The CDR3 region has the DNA TGTGCCAGCAGACAGAACTCGAATCAGCCCCAGCATTTT. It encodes CASRQNSNQPQHF.

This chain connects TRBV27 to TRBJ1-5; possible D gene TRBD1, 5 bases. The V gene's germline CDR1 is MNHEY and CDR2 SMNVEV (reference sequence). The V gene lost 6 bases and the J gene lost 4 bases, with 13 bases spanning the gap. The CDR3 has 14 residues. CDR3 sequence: CASRGPAGNQPQHF. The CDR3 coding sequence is TGTGCCAGCAGGGGACCGGCGGGAAATCAGCCCCAGCATTTT.

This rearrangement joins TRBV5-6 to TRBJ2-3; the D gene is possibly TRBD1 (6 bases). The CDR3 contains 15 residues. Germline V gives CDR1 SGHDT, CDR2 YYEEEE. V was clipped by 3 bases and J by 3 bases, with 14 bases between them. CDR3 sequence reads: CASSSTDRSTDTQYF. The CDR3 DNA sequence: TGTGCCAGCAGCTCGACTGACAGGAGTACAGATACGCAGTATTTT.

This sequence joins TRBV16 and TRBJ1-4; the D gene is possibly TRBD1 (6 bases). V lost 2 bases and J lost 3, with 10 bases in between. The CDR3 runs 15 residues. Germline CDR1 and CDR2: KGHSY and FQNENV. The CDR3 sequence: CASSQQGKANEKLFF. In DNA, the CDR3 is TGTGCCAGCAGCCAACAGGGGAAGGCTAATGAAAAACTGTTTTTT.

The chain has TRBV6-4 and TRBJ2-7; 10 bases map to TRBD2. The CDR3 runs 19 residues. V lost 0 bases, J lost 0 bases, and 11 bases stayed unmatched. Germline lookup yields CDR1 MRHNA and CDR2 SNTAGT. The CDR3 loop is CASSDSRLVAGGRSYEQYF. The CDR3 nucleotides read TGTGCCAGCAGTGACTCCCGTTTGGTAGCGGGGGGTCGCTCCTACGAGCAGTACTTC.